This TCR beta chain was captured in a study of T cells after yellow fever vaccination (dated by TCRdb to between 2018 and 2021). Regarding the research as a whole: Libraries from fractions with low cell numbers were prepared with the SMART-Seq v4 Ultra Low Input RNA kit. Bulk TCR alpha and beta repertoires were sequenced longitudinally to track T-cell clones before and after primary and booster YFV17D yellow fever vaccination. Two healthy male donors, one aged 18 to 30 and one aged 30 to 40 years, made up the cohort. Bulk PBMC replicates and cell subsets were isolated from blood drawn at multiple timepoints before and after both primary and secondary immunization.

The sample's treatment or condition label is to be understood as: live attenuated yellow fever vaccine strain. At every blood-draw timepoint, two biological replicates of bulk PBMCs were collected. PBMCs were isolated from peripheral blood using a standard Ficoll-Paque protocol. TriZol was used to extract RNA from bulk PBMCs, CD4 and CD8 fractions, and dextramer-positive and dextramer-negative fractions. The junction shows trimming of 1 base on V and 7 bases on J, and the gene matches do not reach 11 bases of it. The germline V gene yields SQVTM for CDR1 and ANQGSEA for CDR2. Ends included, the CDR3 has 16 residues. The only DNA kept is the CDR3, 48 bases in frame from the first base. Remarks on this clonotype: Its antigen is currently not known. A read error is likely, as this CDR3 ends without the conserved phenylalanine or tryptophan.

Findings and caveats that apply to the study as a whole: A small share of clonotypes was detected in both CD4 and CD8 compartments, with the overlap likely arising from convergent recombination. Only a couple of donors were included in the study, so the extent to which the findings can be generalized is limited. After the booster, most clones that had expanded after primary vaccination were detected again (approximately 95% of CD4 and more than 80% of CD8), suggesting broad maintenance of memory. Computational filtering was required because FACS-sorted repertoires could contain abundant contaminating clonotypes from the bulk population. Compared with the primary T-cell response, the secondary T-cell response was weaker but faster, peaking on day 5 rather than day 15.

TCR cDNA was synthesized by 5'RACE template switching, through which a universal primer site and unique molecular identifiers were introduced. Priming of cDNA synthesis was performed from both the TCR alpha and TCR beta constant segments. Libraries were amplified in two PCR steps, with sample barcodes and sequencing adapters added in the second step. Sequencing of the libraries was done on either Illumina HiSeq 2500 (2x100 bp) or NovaSeq (2x150 bp). For the original study's pipeline: Reads were demultiplexed and collapsed into UMI consensus sequences with MIGEC, and V(D)J alignment was performed with MiXCR. Vaccine-responding clonotypes were identified with edgeR using replicate PBMC samples, with FDR below 0.01 and a log2 fold change above 5 up to day 15 being required. Each bulk clonotype was labeled CD4 or CD8 based on which sequenced repertoire, CD4 or CD8, contained the clonotype at higher abundance. TCRdb trimmed the raw reads at Q25, called clones with MiXCR and kept productive beta chains. Rows merge per CDR3 protein into single entries with the most common DNA and genes. TCRdb, not the authors, supplied the V and J calls. The sample profile shows fewer than 450,000 distinct CDR3 sequences; roughly 8.3% of them were found once. Clones ranked in the top ten supply 15% to 20% of the sample.

The sequences come from PBMCs, collected roughly seven weeks after the first yellow fever vaccination. This TCR was sampled from a man aged 18 to 30 who received the YFV17D yellow fever vaccine. The V and J segments used are TRBV29-1 and TRBJ2-1, with TRBD2 matching 9 junction bases. The nucleotide sequence reads as follows: TGCAGCGTTGAAGGAGGACAGGTCAGCGGGAGGAATGAGCAGTTCTTA. This codes for CSVEGGQVSGRNEQFL.